These 13 T cell receptor beta chains were all obtained from the same sample, sequenced in a study of cytomegalovirus exposure and HLA in healthy donors. Libraries were prepared by immunoSEQ multiplex PCR; TCRdb keeps only in-frame clonotypes and omits some of them. The sample carries approximately 160,000 clones, approximately 96% recorded once. The material sequenced was PBMCs. These receptors were obtained from a woman under 30 in good health and CMV-seronegative.

The rearrangement uses TRBV18 and TRBJ2-2, with a weak D call TRBD1 (6 bases). CDR3 size: 14 residues. The germline gives CDR1 KGHSH, CDR2 LQKENI. V lost 4 bases and J lost 1, with 7 bases in between. In DNA form, the CDR3 reads TGTGCCAGCTCACGGGGGCAGAACACCGGGGAGCTGTTTTTT. Translation: CASSRGQNTGELFF.

This clone occurred once. This chain uses TRBV30 with TRBJ1-1, with D possibly matching TRBD1 (5 bases). V lost 2 bases, J lost 11 bases, and 18 bases lay in between. The germline gives CDR1 GTSNPN, CDR2 SVGIG (reference sequence). CDR3 size: 13 residues. This CDR3 is CAWSMEGLGGAFF. For the CDR3, the DNA is TGTGCCTGGAGTATGGAGGGGCTGGGAGGGGCTTTCTTT.

The chain employs TRBV11-2 and TRBJ1-1; no clear D gene. This CDR3 is built from 16 residues. Germline V CDR1 and CDR2: SGHAT, FQNNGV. Trimming removed 2 bases from V and 1 base from J, with 14 bases in between. CDR3 sequence: CASSLYIAGGNTEAFF. The CDR3 region has the DNA TGTGCCAGCAGCTTATATATTGCGGGCGGGAACACTGAAGCTTTCTTT.

The V and J genes are TRBV27 and TRBJ2-3; tentatively, D is TRBD2 (5 bases). The CDR3 has 13 residues. The V gene lost 3 bases and the J gene lost 8 bases, with 12 bases spanning the gap. Germline loops: CDR1 MNHEY, CDR2 SMNVEV (reference sequence). The CDR3 nucleotides are TGTGCCAGCAGTTTTCCCGGGGTTGCTACGCAGTATTTT. Translation gives CASSFPGVATQYF.

The gene calls are TRBV7-9 and TRBJ2-1; the D is unclear. The CDR3 loop spans 13 amino acids. Germline V gives CDR1 SEHNR, CDR2 FQNEAQ (reference sequence). Trimming took off 5 bases at V and 8 bases at J, with 13 bases between the two ends. The CDR3 is CASSPPLRYEQFF. The CDR3 nucleotides are TGTGCCAGCAGCCCCCCCCTGCGGTATGAGCAGTTCTTC.

This chain joins TRBV19 and TRBJ1-1; D possibly corresponds to TRBD1 (5 bases). Looked up from germline, CDR1 is LNHDA and CDR2 is SQIVND (reference sequence). Trimming removed 2 bases from V and 6 bases from J, with 10 bases in between. The CDR3 totals 13 residues. CDR3 sequence: CASSIRGSPEAFF. CDR3 DNA: TGTGCCAGTAGTATAAGGGGTTCGCCTGAAGCTTTCTTT.

This clone has a single count. The CDR3 DNA sequence: TGCGCCAGCAGCTTTACGGGATCAACGTCCTACGAGCAGTACTTC. It is translated as CASSFTGSTSYEQYF. The chain couples TRBV5-1 to TRBJ2-7; D is perhaps TRBD2 (5 bases). The germline V gene has CDR1 SGHRS and CDR2 YFSETQ. V was clipped by 2 bases and J by 1 base, with 13 bases between them. The CDR3 spans 15 residues.

The V and J genes are TRBV4-3 and TRBJ2-5; the D gene is possibly TRBD2 (6 bases). Germline CDR1 reads LGHNA; CDR2 reads YSLEER. The CDR3 is 13 residues long. The V and J ends lost 4 bases and 2 bases respectively, with 8 bases between them. CDR3 sequence: CASSPGGQETQYF. In DNA, the CDR3 is TGCGCCAGCAGCCCCGGGGGTCAAGAGACCCAGTACTTC.

This chain joins TRBV18 and TRBJ1-1; 12 bases line up with TRBD1. The junction had 8 bases not matched to a gene; V was cut back by 3 bases and J by 6 bases. Per germline, CDR1 KGHSH and CDR2 LQKENI. The CDR3 totals 16 residues. In DNA form, the CDR3 reads TGTGCCAGCTCACCTTCTCCGGGACAGGGGGCAGCTGAAGCTTTCTTT. This gives the protein CASSPSPGQGAAEAFF.

This rearrangement joins TRBV18 to TRBJ2-5; D call uncertain. The CDR3 spans 11 residues. In germline, CDR1 is KGHSH, CDR2 LQKENI. The V end was cut by 3 bases, the J end by 11 bases, with 10 bases between. The CDR3 nucleotides read TGTGCCAGCTCACCTGGCCCCTTTCAGTACTTC. This codes for CASSPGPFQYF.

V gene TRBV27 combines with J gene TRBJ2-6, with a possible D match to TRBD1 (6 bases). This CDR3 region has 20 residues. CDR1 and CDR2 (germline): MNHEY, SMNVEV (reference sequence). The ends were cut back, 0 bases at V and 1 base at J, with 19 bases in the middle. CDR3 in DNA: TGTGCCAGCAGTTTATCGACCCCAGGTTGGGGGCAATCTGGGGCCAACGTCCTGACTTTC. Its protein is CASSLSTPGWGQSGANVLTF.

The chain has TRBV6-6 and TRBJ1-2; 8 bases match TRBD1. Germline values: CDR1 MNHNY, CDR2 SVGAGI (reference sequence). The ends lost 5 bases at V and 8 bases at J; junction bases unmatched: 4. CDR3 length equals 12 residues. The DNA for the CDR3 is TGTGCCAGCAGTACAGGGGGAGAAGGCTACACCTTC. This gives the protein CASSTGGEGYTF.

The rearrangement links TRBV4-1 to TRBJ2-3, with 7 positions matching TRBD2. V lost 1 base, J lost 6 bases, and 10 bases stayed unmatched. This CDR3 comprises 16 residues. Germline V lookup: CDR1 MGHRA, CDR2 YSYEKL. CDR3 protein: CASSQGLAEPLDTQYF. Here the CDR3 DNA reads TGCGCCAGCAGCCAAGGACTAGCCGAACCTCTCGATACGCAGTATTTT.